A selection of T cell receptor beta chains follows, all from one sample in a study of CD8+ T cells in alopecia areata. The method was immunoSEQ multiplex PCR; TCRdb's version includes in-frame clones alone and lacks a portion of them. The table has 60,000 to 85,000 clones, over 25% seen once. Sequencing was performed on CD8+ T cells sorted from blood, taken at week 4, from a patient treated with tofacitinib. These receptor sequences come from a human donor with alopecia areata. Both conserved end residues are part of each CDR3. D genes are given only for firm matches. Not every row has a clone size; where given, it reads once, few, many or a size class.

v_call: TRBV30
d_call: NA
j_call: TRBJ1-1
clone_size: few
cdr3_aa: CAWSPGATEAFF
cdr3_nt: TGTGCCTGGAGTCCCGGTGCCACTGAAGCTTTCTTT

v_call: TRBV5-1
d_call: NA
j_call: TRBJ1-1
clone_size: few
cdr3_aa: CASSLMFPGNTEAFF
cdr3_nt: TGCGCCAGCAGCTTGATGTTCCCCGGGAACACTGAAGCTTTCTTT

v_call: TRBV29-1
d_call: TRBD1
j_call: TRBJ2-5
clone_size: few
cdr3_aa: CSVAGQGGQTQYF
cdr3_nt: TGCAGCGTTGCAGGACAGGGAGGACAGACCCAGTACTTC

v_call: TRBV27
d_call: TRBD2
j_call: TRBJ2-1
clone_size: NA
cdr3_aa: CASSLIGAGGRRDEQFF
cdr3_nt: TGTGCCAGCAGTTTGATAGGTGCGGGGGGGCGCCGGGATGAGCAGTTCTTC

v_call: TRBV27
d_call: NA
j_call: TRBJ2-6
clone_size: NA
cdr3_aa: CASSSFSDPSGANVLTF
cdr3_nt: TGTGCCAGCAGTTCCTTTTCGGATCCCTCTGGGGCCAACGTCCTGACTTTC

v_call: TRBV29-1
d_call: NA
j_call: TRBJ2-7
clone_size: once
cdr3_aa: CSVTGRAYEQYF
cdr3_nt: TGCAGCGTGACAGGGAGGGCCTACGAGCAGTACTTC

v_call: TRBV4-2
d_call: TRBD2
j_call: TRBJ2-3
clone_size: NA
cdr3_aa: CASSQEGLAGGTDTQYF
cdr3_nt: TGTGCCAGCAGCCAGGAGGGACTAGCGGGAGGCACAGATACGCAGTATTTT

v_call: TRBV15
d_call: TRBD1
j_call: TRBJ2-1
clone_size: NA
cdr3_aa: CATSPTTGLGYNEQFF
cdr3_nt: TGTGCCACCAGCCCCACGACAGGGTTGGGCTACAATGAGCAGTTCTTC

v_call: TRBV9
d_call: NA
j_call: TRBJ2-5
clone_size: few
cdr3_aa: CASSVEGGHQETQYF
cdr3_nt: TGTGCCAGCAGCGTAGAAGGGGGTCATCAAGAGACCCAGTACTTC

v_call: TRBV11-1
d_call: TRBD2
j_call: TRBJ2-3
clone_size: NA
cdr3_aa: CASSALAGPLQGF
cdr3_nt: TGTGCCAGCAGCGCCCTAGCGGGCCCTCTCCAGGGTTTT

v_call: TRBV30
d_call: NA
j_call: TRBJ1-2
clone_size: NA
cdr3_aa: CAWSVLGPSDGYTF
cdr3_nt: TGTGCCTGGAGTGTACTCGGCCCCTCGGACGGCTACACCTTC

v_call: TRBV29-1
d_call: NA
j_call: TRBJ2-1
clone_size: NA
cdr3_aa: CSVDGSNEQFF
cdr3_nt: TGCAGCGTTGATGGGTCCAATGAGCAGTTCTTC

v_call: TRBV27
d_call: TRBD1
j_call: TRBJ1-2
clone_size: NA
cdr3_aa: CASSSRQGPRANYGYTF
cdr3_nt: TGTGCCAGCAGTTCCCGACAGGGCCCAAGAGCTAACTATGGCTACACCTTC

v_call: TRBV29-1
d_call: TRBD1
j_call: TRBJ1-2
clone_size: few
cdr3_aa: CSIRTGPLHYGYTF
cdr3_nt: TGCAGCATCCGGACAGGACCCCTTCACTATGGCTACACCTTC

v_call: TRBV28
d_call: NA
j_call: TRBJ2-1
clone_size: few
cdr3_aa: CASSYYNEQFF
cdr3_nt: TGTGCCAGCAGTTACTACAATGAGCAGTTCTTC

v_call: TRBV30
d_call: TRBD2
j_call: TRBJ2-2
clone_size: few
cdr3_aa: CAWSSPLAGATGELFF
cdr3_nt: TGTGCCTGGAGTTCTCCCCTAGCGGGAGCCACCGGGGAGCTGTTTTTT

v_call: TRBV19
d_call: TRBD2
j_call: TRBJ2-2
clone_size: few
cdr3_aa: CASSIGLAGGKAGELFF
cdr3_nt: TGTGCCAGTAGTATCGGTCTAGCGGGAGGTAAAGCCGGGGAGCTGTTTTTT

v_call: TRBV6-1
d_call: NA
j_call: TRBJ1-1
clone_size: NA
cdr3_aa: CASSEVEGIGTEAFF
cdr3_nt: TGTGCCAGCAGTGAAGTTGAGGGGATAGGGACTGAAGCTTTCTTT

v_call: TRBV7-2
d_call: NA
j_call: TRBJ2-3
clone_size: NA
cdr3_aa: CAILWVGTDTQYF
cdr3_nt: TGTGCCATCCTTTGGGTGGGCACAGATACGCAGTATTTT

v_call: TRBV19
d_call: NA
j_call: TRBJ1-5
clone_size: NA
cdr3_aa: CASSNSNQPQHF
cdr3_nt: TGTGCCAGTAGTAACAGCAATCAGCCCCAGCATTTT

v_call: TRBV7-9
d_call: NA
j_call: TRBJ2-2
clone_size: NA
cdr3_aa: CASSIQQWRELFF
cdr3_nt: TGTGCCAGCAGCATACAGCAATGGAGGGAGCTGTTTTTT

v_call: TRBV29-1
d_call: NA
j_call: TRBJ1-1
clone_size: NA
cdr3_aa: CSVPQGFGMNTEAFF
cdr3_nt: TGCAGCGTTCCCCAGGGGTTCGGGATGAACACTGAAGCTTTCTTT

v_call: TRBV30
d_call: NA
j_call: TRBJ2-7
clone_size: few
cdr3_aa: CAWSLLGIVDEQYF
cdr3_nt: TGTGCCTGGAGTCTCCTGGGGATTGTGGACGAGCAGTACTTC

v_call: TRBV30
d_call: NA
j_call: TRBJ1-1
clone_size: NA
cdr3_aa: CAWSPDGLAGAFF
cdr3_nt: TGTGCCTGGAGCCCAGACGGCTTGGCGGGAGCTTTCTTT

v_call: TRBV7-9
d_call: TRBD2
j_call: TRBJ2-5
clone_size: NA
cdr3_aa: CASSFREGPLETQYF
cdr3_nt: TGTGCCAGCAGCTTCCGGGAGGGCCCTCTGGAGACCCAGTACTTC